This entry lists 29 T cell receptor beta chains sequenced from one sample in a study of T cell repertoires in ileal Crohn's disease. Using immunoSEQ multiplex PCR, the repertoire was profiled, and TCRdb retains in-frame clones only, with some absent. The sample includes about 60,000 clones, roughly nine tenths seen only once; the top ten take about 1.9%. Time point described: neoterminal ileum biopsy at postoperative endoscopy, about 6 months after surgery. Sequences were obtained from ileal tissue. These receptors were obtained from an adult with Crohn's disease.

This clone turned up a few times. The genes are TRBV7-2 and TRBJ1-1; 8 nucleotides agree with TRBD1. Germline V gene lookup returns CDR1 SGHTA and CDR2 FQGNSA. This CDR3 comprises 15 residues. V shed 5 bases and J 5 bases; nucleotides not matched to a gene: 10. The CDR3 DNA reads TGTGCCAGCAGCCAGAACAGGGGGGGCGTGACTGAAGCTTTCTTT. This encodes CASSQNRGGVTEAFF. The entire variable domain, with the rest obtained from reference TRBV7-2 and TRBJ1-1, is as follows: GAGVSQSPSNKVTEKGKDVELRCDPISGHTALYWYRQSLGQGLEFLIYFQGNSAPDKSGLPSDRFSAERTGGSVSTLTIQRTQQEDSAVYLCASSQNRGGVTEAFFGQGTRLTVV.

The genes are TRBV18 and TRBJ1-5; D gene ambiguous. The V end was cut by 3 bases, the J end by 5 bases, with 5 bases between. The CDR3 length is 12 residues. The germline CDR1 and CDR2 sequences are KGHSH and LQKENI. The DNA of the CDR3 is TGTGCCAGCTCACCCCGCGATCAGCCCCAGCATTTT. This sequence encodes CASSPRDQPQHF.

The V and J genes are TRBV5-4 and TRBJ1-2; D remains unclear. The CDR3 runs 14 residues. Germline V gene sequence: CDR1 SGHNT, CDR2 YYREEE (reference sequence). The V end lost 1 base, the J end lost 0 bases, and 7 bases lay between the germline ends. The DNA for the CDR3 is TGTGCCAGCAGCTTGAACACAGCTAACTATGGCTACACCTTC. It encodes CASSLNTANYGYTF.

The chain links TRBV5-4 to TRBJ2-1; 11 bases match TRBD2. V trimming: 0 bases; J trimming: 3 bases; junction bases outside the gene matches: 8. Germline CDR1 is SGHNT and CDR2 is YYREEE (reference sequence). This CDR3 comprises 18 residues. This chain's CDR3 is CASSLVTTGTSGYNEQFF. DNA of the CDR3: TGTGCCAGCAGCTTGGTAACAACCGGGACTAGCGGCTACAATGAGCAGTTCTTC.

The V call is TRBV29-1, the J call TRBJ1-2, with a possible D match to TRBD1 (6 bases). The CDR3 is 12 amino acids. The V gene lost 3 bases and the J gene lost 2 bases, with 7 bases spanning the gap. Germline CDR1 is SQVTM and CDR2 is ANQGSEA. CDR3 nucleotides: TGCAGCGTTGATACAGGGAACTATGGCTACACCTTC. The encoded protein is CSVDTGNYGYTF.

This chain joins TRBV4-2 and TRBJ2-5; D perhaps matches TRBD2 (5 bases). Trimming removed 0 bases at V and 4 bases at J, with 12 bases between. This CDR3 is 15 amino acids long. The germline V gene has CDR1 LGHNA and CDR2 YNFKEQ. The CDR3 region has the DNA TGTGCCAGCAGCCAAGATACCCCGGGGAGAGAGACCCAGTACTTC. It specifies CASSQDTPGRETQYF.

The chain links TRBV27 to TRBJ2-3; D not resolved. The germline CDR1 and CDR2 sequences are MNHEY and SMNVEV (reference sequence). V lost 5 bases and J lost 4, with 13 bases in between. The CDR3 is 14 amino acids. The CDR3 nucleotides are TGTGCCAGCAGTAAGAATTTTGCGGCAGATACGCAGTATTTT. This sequence encodes CASSKNFAADTQYF.

This chain joins TRBV5-1 and TRBJ2-6; D not certain. The CDR3 is made up of 15 amino acids. Germline V gene data show CDR1 as SGHRS and CDR2 as YFSETQ. V lost 4 bases, J lost 0 bases, and 8 bases lay in between. The CDR3 nucleotides read TGCGCCAGCAGCCTAGGCCGCTCTGGGGCCAACGTCCTGACTTTC. It encodes CASSLGRSGANVLTF.

The gene calls are TRBV19 and TRBJ1-5; a possible D gene is TRBD1 (5 bases). CDR3 length: 14 amino acids. Trimming left V 2 bases short and J 3 bases short, with 8 bases between. Germline V lookup: CDR1 LNHDA, CDR2 SQIVND (reference sequence). CDR3 amino acids: CASSITGDNQPQHF. CDR3 nucleotides: TGTGCCAGTAGTATAACAGGAGACAATCAGCCCCAGCATTTT.

The V call is TRBV29-1, the J call TRBJ2-5, with TRBD1 matching over 8 bases. The J segment lost 4 bases and the V segment lost 6 bases, leaving 10 bases of the junction unmatched. The CDR3 sequence is 14 residues long. Per the germline V gene, CDR1 is SQVTM and CDR2 is ANQGSEA. For the CDR3, the DNA is TGCAGCGTCCGAACCGGGACAGGATCAGAGACCCAGTACTTC. Amino acid sequence: CSVRTGTGSETQYF.

The chain is built from TRBV11-2 and TRBJ1-1, with D maybe TRBD1 (5 bases). The CDR3 is 14 residues long. Per germline, CDR1 SGHAT and CDR2 FQNNGV. The ends were cut back, 5 bases at V and 0 bases at J, with 10 bases in the middle. CDR3 in DNA: TGTGCCAGCAGCCCGACAGTTATGAACACTGAAGCTTTCTTT. This encodes CASSPTVMNTEAFF.

This clone appeared a few times. This sequence joins TRBV30 and TRBJ1-4; TRBD1 might be the D (6 bases). Germline V lookup: CDR1 GTSNPN, CDR2 SVGIG (reference sequence). The CDR3 extends over 15 amino acids. With 2 bases removed from V and 7 bases from J, the gap between germline ends came to 17 bases. The CDR3 coding sequence is TGTGCCTGGAGTAAGGGGGGGGCGGCCAGTGAAAAACTGTTTTTT. Translation gives CAWSKGGAASEKLFF. Together with reference TRBV30 and TRBJ1-4, the CDR3 gives the full variable domain: SQTIHQWPATLVQPVGSPLSLECTVEGTSNPNLYWYRQAAGRGLQLLFYSVGIGQISSEVPQNLSASRPQDRQFILSSKKLLLSDSGFYLCAWSKGGAASEKLFFGSGTQLSVL.

The chain has TRBV5-4 and TRBJ2-7; TRBD1 matches at 8 bases. This CDR3 is built from 14 residues. After removal of 1 base from V and 5 bases from J, the junction contained 5 bases not matched to a gene. Germline CDR1 and CDR2: SGHNT and YYREEE (reference sequence). This CDR3 is CASSLPGGRDEQYV. DNA for the CDR3: TGTGCCAGCAGCTTGCCAGGGGGCAGGGACGAGCAGTACGTC.

The chain carries TRBV29-1 and TRBJ2-5; TRBD1 aligns across 8 bases. Germline CDR1 SQVTM, CDR2 ANQGSEA. The CDR3 extends over 14 amino acids. V lost 5 bases, J lost 4 bases, and 9 bases stayed unmatched. CDR3: CSVRDRSILETQYF. CDR3 nucleotides: TGCAGCGTTAGGGACAGGTCAATTTTAGAGACCCAGTACTTC.

This chain links TRBV27 with TRBJ2-3; 7 bases line up with TRBD1. This CDR3 contains 14 residues. Germline loops: CDR1 MNHEY, CDR2 SMNVEV (reference sequence). The V gene end was trimmed by 0 bases and the J gene end by 14 bases; junction bases not matched to a gene: 11. CDR3: CASSLSDRDSFWYF. The CDR3 DNA reads TGTGCCAGCAGTTTATCCGACAGGGATTCATTTTGGTATTTT.

This rearrangement joins TRBV9 to TRBJ1-1, with D tentatively TRBD1 (5 bases). The CDR3 is 14 residues long. Germline V gives CDR1 SGDLS, CDR2 YYNGEE. V was trimmed by 0 bases and J by 7 bases, leaving 13 bases between them. CDR3 sequence reads: CASSVAAQGGEAFF. DNA for the CDR3: TGTGCCAGCAGCGTAGCTGCGCAGGGAGGTGAAGCTTTCTTT.

The chain carries TRBV19 and TRBJ1-5, with TRBD1 matching 7 bases. The CDR3 sequence is 13 residues long. The J segment lost 7 bases and the V segment lost 8 bases, leaving 8 bases of the junction unmatched. Germline values: CDR1 LNHDA, CDR2 SQIVND (reference sequence). The CDR3 reads CASVQTQGQPQHF. CDR3 sequence (DNA): TGTGCCAGTGTACAGACACAGGGGCAGCCCCAGCATTTT.

The chain employs TRBV10-3 and TRBJ1-2; possibly TRBD1 for D (5 bases). The length of the CDR3 is 14 residues. V was shortened by 10 bases and J by 4 bases, with 19 bases between the two germline ends. Looked up from germline, CDR1 is ENHRY and CDR2 is SYGVKD. The CDR3 sequence is CASSSQGKVYGYTF. DNA of the CDR3: TGTGCCAGCTCGTCCCAGGGCAAGGTCTATGGCTACACCTTC.

The CDR3 nucleotides are TGTGCCAGCAGTGGGCAACAGGGGGCATTAGTTCAGCCCCAGCATTTT. This encodes CASSGQQGALVQPQHF. The chain links TRBV6-1 to TRBJ1-5; 9 bases line up with TRBD1. From germline, CDR1 is MNHNS and CDR2 SASEGT. The CDR3 is made up of 16 amino acids. Trimming removed 4 bases from V and 6 bases from J; junction bases left unmatched: 10.

V and J are TRBV19 and TRBJ1-2; unclear D gene. V was pared by 5 bases and J by 0 bases, with 4 bases between. CDR1 and CDR2 from the germline V gene are LNHDA and SQIVND (reference sequence). The CDR3 runs to 12 residues. As DNA, the CDR3 is TGTGCCAGTAGTCAAACTAACTATGGCTACACCTTC. It translates to CASSQTNYGYTF.

This clone came up a few times. The chain joins TRBV2 to TRBJ1-1; no firm D call. The V end was cut by 4 bases, the J end by 3 bases, with 18 bases between. Per germline, CDR1 SNHLY and CDR2 FYNNEI. The CDR3 length is 16 residues. Here the CDR3 reads CASSGHRPNFHTEAFF. Here the CDR3 DNA reads TGTGCCAGCAGTGGACACCGACCCAACTTCCACACTGAAGCTTTCTTT.

The chain uses TRBV19 and TRBJ2-2; 9 positions agree with TRBD2. V was pared by 6 bases and J by 1 base, with 6 bases of the junction left unmatched. The CDR3 is made up of 16 amino acids. CDR1 LNHDA and CDR2 SQIVND come from the germline V gene (reference sequence). In DNA, the CDR3 is TGTGCCAGTAGGTCAGCGGGGGGCCTGAACACCGGGGAGCTGTTTTTT. Translating it yields CASRSAGGLNTGELFF.

The chain combines TRBV5-4 with TRBJ2-1; D is perhaps TRBD2 (7 bases). Trimming removed 4 bases at V and 3 bases at J, with 14 bases between. This CDR3 comprises 15 residues. Germline V gene lookup returns CDR1 SGHNT and CDR2 YYREEE (reference sequence). In DNA, the CDR3 is TGTGCCAGCAGCCAGGGGACTACGTACTACAATGAGCAGTTCTTC. Protein sequence: CASSQGTTYYNEQFF. Variable domain in full (rest from reference TRBV5-4 and TRBJ2-1): ETGVTQSPTHLIKTRGQQVTLRCSSQSGHNTVSWYQQALGQGPQFIFQYYREEENGRGNFPPRFSGLQFPNYSSELNVNALELDDSALYLCASSQGTTYYNEQFFGPGTRLTVL.

The gene calls are TRBV5-1 and TRBJ1-5, with D unresolved. CDR3 length: 14 amino acids. Per the germline V gene, CDR1 is SGHRS and CDR2 is YFSETQ. The V gene lost 0 bases and the J gene lost 6 bases, with 10 bases spanning the gap. The CDR3 DNA is TGCGCCAGCAGCTTGGGAGGTTTGGGTCAGCCCCAGCATTTT. Its protein is CASSLGGLGQPQHF.

This clone was picked up one time. The V and J genes are TRBV18 and TRBJ1-4, with D possibly being TRBD1 (5 bases). The CDR3 sequence is 15 residues long. Trimming cost V 6 bases and J 7 bases, with 18 bases left between them. Per germline, CDR1 KGHSH and CDR2 LQKENI. CDR3 sequence: CASSEGLPGGEKLFF. The CDR3 bases are TGTGCCAGCTCCGAGGGACTCCCGGGCGGTGAAAAACTGTTTTTT.

The table lists this clone with a count of one. The rearrangement uses TRBV30 and TRBJ2-1; 12 bases are a match to TRBD1. The J segment lost 9 bases and the V segment lost 5 bases, leaving 8 bases of the junction unmatched. CDR1 and CDR2 from the germline V gene are GTSNPN and SVGIG (reference sequence). The CDR3 has 14 residues. In nucleotides, the CDR3 is TGTGCCTGGGACCGGGACAGGGGGCTGGGTGAGCAGTTCTTC. This sequence encodes CAWDRDRGLGEQFF.

J is TRBJ1-2 and V is TRBV6-1; 7 positions agree with TRBD1. With V trimmed by 6 bases and J by 8 bases, 12 bases remained unmatched. Germline-derived CDR1 and CDR2 are MNHNS and SASEGT. The CDR3 has 14 residues. CDR3 amino acids: CASSLQGTFVGYTF. In nucleotides, the CDR3 is TGTGCCAGCAGCTTACAGGGGACCTTCGTGGGCTACACCTTC.

The chain is built from TRBV29-1 and TRBJ2-1, with D maybe TRBD2 (6 bases). The V gene's germline CDR1 is SQVTM and CDR2 ANQGSEA. This CDR3 comprises 15 residues. V was trimmed by 3 bases and J by 14 bases, leaving 26 bases between them. This CDR3 is CSVEVSHGGLPREFF. The CDR3 DNA follows: TGCAGCGTTGAGGTATCCCACGGGGGACTCCCCCGGGAGTTCTTC.

This rearrangement joins TRBV28 to TRBJ1-6; TRBD1 agrees at 11 bases. The CDR3 extends over 18 amino acids. Germline V gene data show CDR1 as MDHEN and CDR2 as SYDVKM. V shed 3 bases, J shed 1 base, and the junction held 5 bases outside the gene matches. The CDR3 DNA reads as TGTGCCAGCAGTTTGCGGACAGGGGGCCATTCCTATAATTCACCCCTCCACTTT. Translating gives CASSLRTGGHSYNSPLHF.